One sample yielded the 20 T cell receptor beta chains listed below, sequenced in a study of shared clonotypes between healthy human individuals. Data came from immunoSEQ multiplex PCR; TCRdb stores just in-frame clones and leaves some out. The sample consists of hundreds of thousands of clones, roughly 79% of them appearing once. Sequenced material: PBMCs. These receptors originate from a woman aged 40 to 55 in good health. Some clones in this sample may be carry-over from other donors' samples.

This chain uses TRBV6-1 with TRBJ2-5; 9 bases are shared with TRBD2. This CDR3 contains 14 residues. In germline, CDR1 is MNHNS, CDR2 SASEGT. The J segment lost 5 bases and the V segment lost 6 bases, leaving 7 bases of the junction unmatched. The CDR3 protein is CASRGAGGDETQYF. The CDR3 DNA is TGTGCCAGCAGGGGCGCGGGGGGGGACGAGACCCAGTACTTC.

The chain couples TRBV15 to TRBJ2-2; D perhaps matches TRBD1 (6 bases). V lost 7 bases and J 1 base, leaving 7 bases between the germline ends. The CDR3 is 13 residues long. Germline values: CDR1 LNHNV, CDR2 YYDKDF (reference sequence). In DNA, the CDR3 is TGTGCCACCAAACAGGGGAACACCGGGGAGCTGTTTTTT. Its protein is CATKQGNTGELFF.

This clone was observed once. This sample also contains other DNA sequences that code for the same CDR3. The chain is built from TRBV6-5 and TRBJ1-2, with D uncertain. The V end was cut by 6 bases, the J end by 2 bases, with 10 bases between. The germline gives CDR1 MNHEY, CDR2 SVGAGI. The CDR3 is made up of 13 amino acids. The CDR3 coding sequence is TGTGCCAGCAGGAAGGACGGGAACTATGGCTACACCTTC. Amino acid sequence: CASRKDGNYGYTF.

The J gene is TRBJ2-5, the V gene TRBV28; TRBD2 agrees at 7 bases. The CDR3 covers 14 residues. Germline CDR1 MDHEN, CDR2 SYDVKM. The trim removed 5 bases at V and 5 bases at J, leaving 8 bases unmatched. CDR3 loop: CASSPQGGTETQYF. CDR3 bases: TGTGCCAGCAGTCCTCAGGGAGGGACGGAGACCCAGTACTTC.

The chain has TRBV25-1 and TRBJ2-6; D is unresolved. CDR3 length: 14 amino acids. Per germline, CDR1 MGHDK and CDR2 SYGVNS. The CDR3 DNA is TGTACCCCCCCAGGTAGCTCTGGGGCCAACGTCCTGACTTTC. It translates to CTPPGSSGANVLTF.

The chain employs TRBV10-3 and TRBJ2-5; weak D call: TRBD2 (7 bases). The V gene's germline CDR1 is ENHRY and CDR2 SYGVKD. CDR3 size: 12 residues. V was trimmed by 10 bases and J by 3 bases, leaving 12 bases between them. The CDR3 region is CASSGTKETQYF. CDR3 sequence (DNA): TGTGCCAGCAGCGGGACAAAAGAGACCCAGTACTTC.

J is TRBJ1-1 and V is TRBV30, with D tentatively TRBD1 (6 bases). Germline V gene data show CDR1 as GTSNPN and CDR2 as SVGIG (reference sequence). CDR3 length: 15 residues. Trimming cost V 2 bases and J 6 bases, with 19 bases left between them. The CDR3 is CAWSKGQPRSSEAFF. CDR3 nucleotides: TGTGCCTGGAGTAAAGGACAGCCCAGGTCATCTGAAGCTTTCTTT.

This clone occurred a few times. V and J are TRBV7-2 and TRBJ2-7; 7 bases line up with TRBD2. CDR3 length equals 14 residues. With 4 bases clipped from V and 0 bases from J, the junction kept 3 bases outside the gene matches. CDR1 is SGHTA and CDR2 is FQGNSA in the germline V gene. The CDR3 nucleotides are TGTGCCAGCAGCTCAGGCGGGGGCTCCTACGAGCAGTACTTC. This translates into CASSSGGGSYEQYF.

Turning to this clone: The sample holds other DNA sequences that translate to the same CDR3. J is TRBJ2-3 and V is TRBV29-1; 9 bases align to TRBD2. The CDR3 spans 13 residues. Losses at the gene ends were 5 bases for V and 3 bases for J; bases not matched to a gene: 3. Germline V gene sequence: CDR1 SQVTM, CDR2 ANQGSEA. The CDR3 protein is CSVTTSGTDTQYF. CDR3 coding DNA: TGCAGCGTTACGACTAGCGGAACAGATACGCAGTATTTT.

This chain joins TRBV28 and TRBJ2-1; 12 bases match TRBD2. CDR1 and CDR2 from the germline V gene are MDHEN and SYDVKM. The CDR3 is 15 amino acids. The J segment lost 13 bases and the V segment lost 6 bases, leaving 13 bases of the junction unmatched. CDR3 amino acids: CASSGGRLAGEYQFF. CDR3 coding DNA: TGTGCCAGCAGCGGGGGGCGACTAGCGGGAGAGTATCAGTTCTTC.

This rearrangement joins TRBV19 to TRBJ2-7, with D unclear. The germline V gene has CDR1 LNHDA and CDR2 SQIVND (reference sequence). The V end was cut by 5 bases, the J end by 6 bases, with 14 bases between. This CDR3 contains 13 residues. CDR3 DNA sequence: TGTGCCAGTAGTGCCGGCCGGGCAAGCGAGCAGTACTTC. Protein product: CASSAGRASEQYF.

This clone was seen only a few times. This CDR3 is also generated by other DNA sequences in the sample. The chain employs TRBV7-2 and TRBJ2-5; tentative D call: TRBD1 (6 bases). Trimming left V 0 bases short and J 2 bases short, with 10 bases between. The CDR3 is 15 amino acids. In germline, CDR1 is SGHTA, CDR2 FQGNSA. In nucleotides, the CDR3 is TGTGCCAGCAGCTTAGCAGGCAGGGGTCAAGAGACCCAGTACTTC. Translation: CASSLAGRGQETQYF.

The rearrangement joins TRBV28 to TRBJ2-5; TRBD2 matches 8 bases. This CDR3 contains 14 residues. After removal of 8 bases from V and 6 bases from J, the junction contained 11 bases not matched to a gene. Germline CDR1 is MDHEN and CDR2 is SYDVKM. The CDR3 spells CASFEAGESKTQYF. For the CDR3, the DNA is TGTGCCAGCTTCGAAGCGGGAGAGTCGAAGACCCAGTACTTC. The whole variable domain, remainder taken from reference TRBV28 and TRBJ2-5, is DVKVTQSSRYLVKRTGEKVFLECVQDMDHENMFWYRQDPGLGLRLIYFSYDVKMKEKGDIPEGYSVSREKKERFSLILESASTNQTSMYLCASFEAGESKTQYFGPGTRLLVL.

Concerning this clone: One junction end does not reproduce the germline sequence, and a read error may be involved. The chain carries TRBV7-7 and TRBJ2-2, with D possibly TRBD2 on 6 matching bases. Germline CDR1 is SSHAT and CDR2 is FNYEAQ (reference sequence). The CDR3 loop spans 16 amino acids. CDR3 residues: CASSPMASANTGELFF. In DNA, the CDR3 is TGTGCTAGCAGCCCCATGGCTAGCGCAAACACCGGGGAGCTGTTTTTT.

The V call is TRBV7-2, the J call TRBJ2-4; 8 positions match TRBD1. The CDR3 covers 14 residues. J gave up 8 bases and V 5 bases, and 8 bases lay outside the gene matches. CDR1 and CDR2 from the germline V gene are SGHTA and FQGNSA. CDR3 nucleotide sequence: TGTGCCAGCAGCAACAGGGGGGCCGGGGACATTCAGTACTTC. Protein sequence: CASSNRGAGDIQYF.

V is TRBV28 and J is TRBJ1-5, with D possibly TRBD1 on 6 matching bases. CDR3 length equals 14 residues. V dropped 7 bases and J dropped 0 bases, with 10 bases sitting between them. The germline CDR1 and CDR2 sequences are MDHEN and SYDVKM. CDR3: CASTQGLSNQPQHF. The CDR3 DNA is TGTGCCAGCACCCAGGGGCTTAGCAATCAGCCCCAGCATTTT.

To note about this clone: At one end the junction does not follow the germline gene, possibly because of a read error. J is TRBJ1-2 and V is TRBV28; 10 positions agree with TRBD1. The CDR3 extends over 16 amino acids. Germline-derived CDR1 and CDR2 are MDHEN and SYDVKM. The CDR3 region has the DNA TGTGCCGGCAGTTTAGTGGGGACAGGGGAAGTCGGAGGCTACACCTTC. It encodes CAGSLVGTGEVGGYTF.

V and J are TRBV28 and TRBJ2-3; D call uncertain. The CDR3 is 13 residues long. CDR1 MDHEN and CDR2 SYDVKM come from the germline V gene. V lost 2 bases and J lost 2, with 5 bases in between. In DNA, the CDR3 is TGTGCCAGCAGTTTAAGCTACACAGATACGCAGTATTTT. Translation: CASSLSYTDTQYF.

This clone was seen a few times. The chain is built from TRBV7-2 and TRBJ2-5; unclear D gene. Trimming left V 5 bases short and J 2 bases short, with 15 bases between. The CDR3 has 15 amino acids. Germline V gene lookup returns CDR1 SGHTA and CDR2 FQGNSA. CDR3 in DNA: TGTGCCAGCAGCCCCTCGAGAGGTTGGCAAGAGACCCAGTACTTC. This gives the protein CASSPSRGWQETQYF.

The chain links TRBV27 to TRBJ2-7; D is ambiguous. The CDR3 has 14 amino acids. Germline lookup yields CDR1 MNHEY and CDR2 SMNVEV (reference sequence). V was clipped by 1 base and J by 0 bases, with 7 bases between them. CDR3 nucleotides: TGTGCCAGCAGTTTATTCACCAGCTCCTACGAGCAGTACTTC. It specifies CASSLFTSSYEQYF.